Given below is one TCR beta chain in context. This entry comes from a study of T cells in tuberculosis. Measured with immunoSEQ multiplex PCR; TCRdb has only the in-frame clones, and not every one. This sample yields 28,000 or so clones, of which roughly 90% are seen a single time; around 5.7% belongs to the top ten. The sequence derives from a donor aged 10-30 years with latent tuberculosis or without tuberculosis infection. The material sequenced was PBMCs.

CDR3 protein: CASSKRQGSTDTQYF. CDR3 in DNA: TGTGCCAGTAGTAAACGACAGGGGAGCACAGATACGCAGTATTTT. The chain combines TRBV19 with TRBJ2-3, with TRBD1 identical over 8 bases. CDR3 length: 15 amino acids. V shed 4 bases, J shed 0 bases, and the junction held 3 bases outside the gene matches. Per germline, CDR1 LNHDA and CDR2 SQIVND (reference sequence).